This T cell receptor (beta chain) is from a study of blood T cell repertoires in COVID-19. On the study more broadly: The United States, Italy and Spain provided the acute and convalescent COVID-19 samples. In each case, the material was cDNA or gDNA derived from T cells, B-cell-depleted T cells, or PBMCs.

As originally analysed: Researchers report that nucleated cell counts were estimated from reference gene primer amplification. The repertoire was sequenced with immunoSEQ multiplex PCR; TCRdb's copy has only in-frame clones and lacks some. V and J calls and clone size are as listed in that table; D and trimming were resolved from the DNA. In the table there are roughly 97,000 clones, more than 70% of which are singletons. The ends lost 1 base at V and 8 bases at J; junction bases unmatched: 11. CDR3 length: 16 amino acids. CDR1 is SGDLS and CDR2 is YYNGEE in the germline V gene. The clonotype originates from a human donor in a cohort sampled during active COVID-19. The genes are TRBV9 and TRBJ2-2; 7 bases are shared with TRBD2. Sequencing was done on a sample of peripheral blood. CDR3 DNA: TGTGCCAGCAGCGTACGTTCCGGGACTAACTGGGGGGAGCTGTTTTTT. It codes for CASSVRSGTNWGELFF.